This T cell receptor beta chain was profiled in a study of CD8+ T cells in alopecia areata (dated by TCRdb to 2017 to 2018). As for the study more broadly: The treated patients took part in an open-label pilot trial in which moderate-to-severe alopecia areata was treated with oral tofacitinib at 5 to 10 mg twice daily. Tofacitinib was given for 6 to 18 months, followed by 6 months of follow-up off drug to assess delayed response and recurrence. The study used high-throughput TCRbeta sequencing to examine T cell clonal expansion in alopecia areata, in both the C3H/HeJ mouse model and human patients. Scalp tissue and sorted CD4+ and CD8+ peripheral blood T cells from patchy and totalis/universalis alopecia areata patients and from healthy controls were covered by human TCRbeta sequencing. Biopsies were taken from tofacitinib-treated patients at baseline and at 4 and 24 weeks of treatment, and a later scalp biopsy was taken in several of the tofacitinib-treated patients. Scalp clonality was compared among normal scalp (n=4), patchy alopecia areata scalp (n=8), and alopecia totalis/universalis scalp (n=8). RNA was extracted with the PAXgene miRNA kit for fixed scalp, the miRNeasy kit for PBMCs, and the RNeasy kit for mouse skin. TCRbeta CDR3 regions were amplified by immunoSEQ multiplex PCR using 35 Vbeta forward and 13 Jbeta reverse primers.

Spanning cysteine to phenylalanine, the CDR3 consists of 13 amino acids. The entry retains the CDR3 DNA only, 39 bases that are in frame from base 1. V is reduced by 6 bases and J by 6 bases, leaving a spacing of 14 bases between them. Reading the germline V gene gives CDR1 SNHLY and CDR2 FYNNEI. Turning to this clone: The specificity of this receptor is unknown. Per-base quality was not reported, and no clone a single base away is much larger than it.

Reading the label with the study, this specimen's time point is: baseline before oral tofacitinib. From alopecia areata patients, peripheral blood was collected along with lesional scalp punch biopsies. PBMCs were isolated by density centrifugation and stained for CD3, CD4 and CD8, and CD4+ and CD8+ T cells were sorted on a FACSAria. Points the paper makes about the study in general: Compared with normal scalp, lesional scalp had higher clonality and more expanded CD8+ clones, particularly in alopecia totalis/universalis, a pattern that suggests antigenic drive. Compared with mice, TCR sequences shared between patients were less clear, possibly partly because of HLA diversity across the patient population. Unlike mouse skin, where gammadelta T cells dominate, normal human skin contains resident alphabeta T cells that get sequenced too, which complicates analysis of the scalp TCR repertoire.

Library construction relied on the immunoSEQ multiplex PCR assay. RNA was extracted from all samples and reverse transcribed into cDNA, which served as template for TCR sequencing. First-strand cDNA was synthesized using SuperScript III with a 2:1 mix of oligo-dT and random hexamers. A synthetic immune receptor repertoire was used to measure amplification bias, and any remaining bias was corrected computationally. From the authors' description of their analysis: Raw reads were preprocessed for error removal, and CDR3 was defined according to IMGT conventions as running from the conserved cysteine to phenylalanine. To get clonality, Shannon entropy was normalized by log2 of the number of productive unique TCRs and the result was subtracted from 1. CD4 or CD8 identity of scalp clones was inferred by cross-referencing scalp TCRbeta sequences with sorted blood CD4 and CD8 repertoires. Sourced from immuneACCESS, this table was stored by TCRdb with only in-frame sequences that have V and J called. A share of the clones is absent; for the studies checked, an unresolved V gene accounts for under half, and the remainder has no known explanation. The V and J calls and clone size are taken from that table; D and trimming were inferred from the DNA. The sample table contains some 240,000 clones; only one count was recorded for approximately 61% of them. The ten largest clones capture roughly 0.47% of the sample.

The sequencing here drew on CD4+ T cells sorted from blood, taken at week 0. This sequence uses TRBV2 and TRBJ1-2, with TRBD1 as a weak D call on 6 bases. This receptor was taken from a human donor with alopecia areata. The CDR3 region reads CASRSRDKDGYTF. The DNA sequence is as follows: TGTGCCAGCAGATCCCGGGACAAAGATGGCTACACCTTC.